The clone carrying this T cell receptor beta chain has only one observation. Its cognate antigen is unknown. The V and J ends lost 6 bases and 2 bases, in that order; junction bases with no gene match: 8. The CDR3 spans 15 residues. The germline gives CDR1 SQVTM, CDR2 ANQGSEA. This entry comes from a study of T cell responses to AZD1222 COVID-19 vaccine. Study-level points and caveats: Most donors were white British, females outnumbered males, and clonal diversity was possibly underestimated.

The repertoire was sequenced with immunoSEQ multiplex PCR; TCRdb's copy has only in-frame clones and lacks some. The top ten clones hold approximately 6.4% of a sample with under 150,000 clones, around 88% of them seen once. The TCR sequence derives from an adult who received the AZD1222 COVID-19 vaccine. The genes are TRBV29-1 and TRBJ1-4; 8 bases match TRBD1. The specimen was peripheral blood, collected 28 days after the second AZD1222 dose. The CDR3 loop reads CSVLKQGETNEKLFF. The DNA for the CDR3 is TGCAGCGTCCTAAAACAGGGGGAGACTAATGAAAAACTGTTTTTT. Full variable domain (missing parts from reference TRBV29-1 and TRBJ1-4): SAVISQKPSRDICQRGTSLTIQCQVDSQVTMMFWYRQQPGQSLTLIATANQGSEATYESGFVIDKFPISRPNLTFSTLTVSNMSPEDSSIYLCSVLKQGETNEKLFFGSGTQLSVL.